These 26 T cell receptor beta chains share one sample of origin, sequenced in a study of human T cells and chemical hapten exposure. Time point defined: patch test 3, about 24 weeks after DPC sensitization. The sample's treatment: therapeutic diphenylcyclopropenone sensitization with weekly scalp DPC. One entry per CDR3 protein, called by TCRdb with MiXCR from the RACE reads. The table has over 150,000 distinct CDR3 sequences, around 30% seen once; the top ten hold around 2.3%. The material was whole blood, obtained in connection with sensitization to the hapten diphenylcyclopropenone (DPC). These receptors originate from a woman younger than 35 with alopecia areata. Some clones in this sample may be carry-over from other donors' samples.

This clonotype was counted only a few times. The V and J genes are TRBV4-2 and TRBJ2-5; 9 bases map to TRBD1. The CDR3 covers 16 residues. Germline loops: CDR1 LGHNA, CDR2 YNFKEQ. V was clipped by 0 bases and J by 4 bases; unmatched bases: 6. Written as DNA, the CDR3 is TGTGCCAGCAGCCAAGAAGCCGGGACAGGGATAGAGACCCAGTACTTC. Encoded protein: CASSQEAGTGIETQYF.

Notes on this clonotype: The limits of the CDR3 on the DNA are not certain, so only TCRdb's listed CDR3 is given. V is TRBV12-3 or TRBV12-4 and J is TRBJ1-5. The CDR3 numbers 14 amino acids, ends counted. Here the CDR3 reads CASSFQVSNQPQHF.

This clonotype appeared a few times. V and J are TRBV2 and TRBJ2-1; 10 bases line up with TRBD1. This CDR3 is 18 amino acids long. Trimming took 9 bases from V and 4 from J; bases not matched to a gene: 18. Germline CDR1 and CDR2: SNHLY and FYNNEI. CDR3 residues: CASRRGQGHYGHYNEQFF. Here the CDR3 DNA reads TGTGCCAGTAGGAGGGGACAGGGGCACTATGGACATTACAATGAGCAGTTCTTC.

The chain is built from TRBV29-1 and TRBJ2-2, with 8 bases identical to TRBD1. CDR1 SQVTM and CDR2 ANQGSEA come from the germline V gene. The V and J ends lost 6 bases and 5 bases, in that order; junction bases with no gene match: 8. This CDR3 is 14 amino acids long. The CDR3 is CSVTGGLWTGELFF. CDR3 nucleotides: TGCAGCGTCACAGGGGGGCTTTGGACCGGGGAGCTGTTTTTT.

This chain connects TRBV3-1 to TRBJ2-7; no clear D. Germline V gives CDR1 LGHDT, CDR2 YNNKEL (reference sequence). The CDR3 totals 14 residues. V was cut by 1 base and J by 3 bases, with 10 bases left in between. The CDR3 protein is CASSQGARGYEQYF. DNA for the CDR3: TGTGCCAGCAGCCAAGGAGCCCGAGGCTACGAGCAGTACTTC.

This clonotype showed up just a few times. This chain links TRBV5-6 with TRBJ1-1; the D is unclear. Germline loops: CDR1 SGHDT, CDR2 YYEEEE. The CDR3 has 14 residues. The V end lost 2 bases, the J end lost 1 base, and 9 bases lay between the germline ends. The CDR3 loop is CASSLLFRNTEAFF. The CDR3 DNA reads TGTGCCAGCAGCTTATTGTTCAGGAACACTGAAGCTTTCTTT.

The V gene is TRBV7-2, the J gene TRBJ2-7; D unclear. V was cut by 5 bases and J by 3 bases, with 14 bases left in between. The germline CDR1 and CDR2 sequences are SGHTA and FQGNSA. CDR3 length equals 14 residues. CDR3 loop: CASSLSRDIYEQYF. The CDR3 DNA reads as TGTGCCAGCAGCCTTTCCCGCGATATCTACGAGCAGTACTTC. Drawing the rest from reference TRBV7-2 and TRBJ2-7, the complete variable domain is GAGVSQSPSNKVTEKGKDVELRCDPISGHTALYWYRQSLGQGLEFLIYFQGNSAPDKSGLPSDRFSAERTGGSVSTLTIQRTQQEDSAVYLCASSLSRDIYEQYFGPGTRLTVT.

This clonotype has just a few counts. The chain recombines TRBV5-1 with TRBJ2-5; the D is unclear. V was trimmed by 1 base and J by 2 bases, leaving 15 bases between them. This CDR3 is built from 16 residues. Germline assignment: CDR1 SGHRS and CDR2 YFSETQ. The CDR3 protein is CASSLSAGPTQETQYF. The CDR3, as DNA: TGCGCCAGCAGCTTGTCGGCAGGACCAACGCAAGAGACCCAGTACTTC.

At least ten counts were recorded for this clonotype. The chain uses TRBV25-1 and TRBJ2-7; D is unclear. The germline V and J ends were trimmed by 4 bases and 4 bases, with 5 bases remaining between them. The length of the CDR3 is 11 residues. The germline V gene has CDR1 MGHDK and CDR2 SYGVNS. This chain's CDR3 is CASSAQYEQYF. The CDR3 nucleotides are TGTGCCAGCAGTGCCCAATACGAGCAGTACTTC.

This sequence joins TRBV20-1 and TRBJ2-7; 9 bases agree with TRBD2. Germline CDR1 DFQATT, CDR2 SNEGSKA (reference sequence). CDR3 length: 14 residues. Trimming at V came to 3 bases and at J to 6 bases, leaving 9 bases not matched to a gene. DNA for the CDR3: TGCAGTGCTAGGATGGTAGCGGGAGTTCCCGAGCAGTACTTC. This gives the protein CSARMVAGVPEQYF.

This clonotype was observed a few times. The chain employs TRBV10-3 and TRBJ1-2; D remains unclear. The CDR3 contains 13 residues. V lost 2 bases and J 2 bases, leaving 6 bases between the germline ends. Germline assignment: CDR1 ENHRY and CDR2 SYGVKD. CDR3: CAISEGQNYGYTF. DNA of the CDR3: TGTGCCATCAGTGAGGGGCAGAACTATGGCTACACCTTC.

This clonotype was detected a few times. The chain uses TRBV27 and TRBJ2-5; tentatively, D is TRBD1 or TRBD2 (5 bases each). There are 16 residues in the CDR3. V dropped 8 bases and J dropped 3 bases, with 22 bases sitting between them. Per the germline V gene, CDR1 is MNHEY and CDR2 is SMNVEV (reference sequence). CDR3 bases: TGTGCCAGCCGCCTGGGGGTTGGGACGTCCGAAGAGACCCAGTACTTC. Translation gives CASRLGVGTSEETQYF.

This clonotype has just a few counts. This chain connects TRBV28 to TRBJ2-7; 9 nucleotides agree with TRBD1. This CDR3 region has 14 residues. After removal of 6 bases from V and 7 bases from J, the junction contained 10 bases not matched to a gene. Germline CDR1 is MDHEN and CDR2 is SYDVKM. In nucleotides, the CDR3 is TGTGCCAGCAGCCTAATCGGGACAGGGAGGGAGCAGTACTTC. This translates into CASSLIGTGREQYF.

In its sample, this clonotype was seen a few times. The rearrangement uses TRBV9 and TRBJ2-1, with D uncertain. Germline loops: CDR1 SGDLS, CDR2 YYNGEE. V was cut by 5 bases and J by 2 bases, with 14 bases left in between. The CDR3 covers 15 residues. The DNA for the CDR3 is TGTGCCAGCAGAGGCGACCACGCACCCTACAATGAGCAGTTCTTC. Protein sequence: CASRGDHAPYNEQFF.

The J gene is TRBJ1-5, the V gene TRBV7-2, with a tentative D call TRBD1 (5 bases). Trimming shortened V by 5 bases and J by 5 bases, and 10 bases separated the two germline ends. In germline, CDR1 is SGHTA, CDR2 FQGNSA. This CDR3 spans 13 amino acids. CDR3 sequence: CASSTQGDQPQHF. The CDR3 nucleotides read TGTGCCAGCAGCACCCAAGGGGATCAGCCCCAGCATTTT.

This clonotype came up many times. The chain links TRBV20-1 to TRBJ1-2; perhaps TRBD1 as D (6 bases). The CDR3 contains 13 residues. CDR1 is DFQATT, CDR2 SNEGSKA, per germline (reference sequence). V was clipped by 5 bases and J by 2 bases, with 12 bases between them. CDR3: CSADRTANYGYTF. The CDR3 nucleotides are TGCAGTGCTGACCGGACAGCCAACTATGGCTACACCTTC.

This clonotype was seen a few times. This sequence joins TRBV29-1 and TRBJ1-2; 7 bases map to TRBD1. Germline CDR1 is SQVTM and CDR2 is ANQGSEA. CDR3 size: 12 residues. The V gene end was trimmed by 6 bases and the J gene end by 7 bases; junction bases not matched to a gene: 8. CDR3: CSVEDRNSGYTF. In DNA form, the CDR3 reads TGCAGCGTCGAGGACAGGAATAGTGGCTACACCTTC.

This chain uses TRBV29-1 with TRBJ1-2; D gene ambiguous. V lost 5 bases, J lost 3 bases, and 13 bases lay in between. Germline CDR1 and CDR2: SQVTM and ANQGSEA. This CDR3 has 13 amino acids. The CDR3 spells CSVLGVGDYGYTF. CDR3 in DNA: TGCAGCGTTCTGGGTGTGGGTGACTATGGCTACACCTTC.

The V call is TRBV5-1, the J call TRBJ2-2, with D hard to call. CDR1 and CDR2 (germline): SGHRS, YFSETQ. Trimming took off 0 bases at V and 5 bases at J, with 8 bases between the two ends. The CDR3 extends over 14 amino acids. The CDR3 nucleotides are TGCGCCAGCAGCTTGGGCCGAACAACCGGGGAGCTGTTTTTT. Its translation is CASSLGRTTGELFF.

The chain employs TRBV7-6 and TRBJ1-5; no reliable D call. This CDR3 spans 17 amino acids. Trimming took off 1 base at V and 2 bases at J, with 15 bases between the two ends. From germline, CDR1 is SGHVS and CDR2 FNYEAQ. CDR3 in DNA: TGTGCCAGCAGCTTAGTCCCAGCCTCGACGGGCAATCAGCCCCAGCATTTT. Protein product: CASSLVPASTGNQPQHF.

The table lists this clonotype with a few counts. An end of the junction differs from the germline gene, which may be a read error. CDR3 amino acids: CASRLTGSSETQYF. In DNA form, the CDR3 reads TGTGCCAGCAGATTAACAGGCTCCTCGGAGACCCAGTACTTC. The chain links TRBV7-3 to TRBJ2-5, with D perhaps TRBD1 (5 bases). The CDR3 is made up of 14 amino acids. CDR1 SGHTA and CDR2 FQGTGA come from the germline V gene.

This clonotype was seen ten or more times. CDR3 sequence: CASSQASGTGVEQFF. CDR3 nucleotide sequence: TGTGCCAGCAGCCAAGCCTCCGGGACAGGGGTTGAGCAGTTCTTC. V gene TRBV4-2 combines with J gene TRBJ2-1; TRBD1 aligns across 10 bases. With V trimmed by 1 base and J by 9 bases, 6 bases remained unmatched. The CDR3 covers 15 residues. The germline gives CDR1 LGHNA, CDR2 YNFKEQ.

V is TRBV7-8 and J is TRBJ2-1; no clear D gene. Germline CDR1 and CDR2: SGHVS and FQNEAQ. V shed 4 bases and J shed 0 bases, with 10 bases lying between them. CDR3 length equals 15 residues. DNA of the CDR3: TGTGCCAGCAGCTCCCTCTTGAGCTCCTACAATGAGCAGTTCTTC. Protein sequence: CASSSLLSSYNEQFF. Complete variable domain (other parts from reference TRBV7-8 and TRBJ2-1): GAGVSQSPRYKVAKRGQDVALRCDPISGHVSLFWYQQALGQGPEFLTYFQNEAQLDKSGLPSDRFFAERPEGSVSTLKIQRTQQEDSAVYLCASSSLLSSYNEQFFGPGTRLTVL.

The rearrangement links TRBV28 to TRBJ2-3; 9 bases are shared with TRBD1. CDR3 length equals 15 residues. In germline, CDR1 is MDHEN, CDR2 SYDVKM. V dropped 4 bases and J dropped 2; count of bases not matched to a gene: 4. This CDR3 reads CASSSTGGLTDTQYF. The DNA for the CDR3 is TGTGCCAGCAGTTCGACAGGGGGGCTCACAGATACGCAGTATTTT.

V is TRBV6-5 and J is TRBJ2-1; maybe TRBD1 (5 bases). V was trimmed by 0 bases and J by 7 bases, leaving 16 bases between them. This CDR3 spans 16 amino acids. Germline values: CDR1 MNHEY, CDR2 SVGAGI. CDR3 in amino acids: CASSYSGQGGWNEQFF. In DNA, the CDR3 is TGTGCCAGCAGTTACTCGGGGCAGGGTGGTTGGAATGAGCAGTTCTTC.

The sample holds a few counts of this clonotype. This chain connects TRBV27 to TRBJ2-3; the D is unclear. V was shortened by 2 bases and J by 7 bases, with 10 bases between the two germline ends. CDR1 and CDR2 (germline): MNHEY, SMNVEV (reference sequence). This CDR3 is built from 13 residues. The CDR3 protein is CASSLGVTYTQYF. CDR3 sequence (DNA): TGTGCCAGCAGTTTAGGGGTGACTTATACGCAGTATTTT.